A selection of T cell receptor beta chains follows, all from one sample in a study of spatial heterogeneity in lung cancer. One entry per CDR3 protein, called by TCRdb with MiXCR from the 5' RACE reads. The table lists tens of thousands of distinct CDR3 sequences, less than 5.5% of them singletons. Here the sequenced sample was PBMCs, taken at surgery. Every receptor here comes from a female donor with early-stage non-small cell lung cancer. Both conserved end residues are part of each CDR3.

J gene	V gene	CDR3 protein
TRBJ2-2	TRBV7-9	CASSWGSGELFF
TRBJ2-7	TRBV7-8	CASSLRGGGSYEQYF
TRBJ2-7	TRBV30	CAWSVRNYEQYF
TRBJ2-5	TRBV7-8	CASSLWASGSQETQYF
TRBJ2-1	TRBV7-2	CASSLTNYNEQFF
TRBJ2-1	TRBV20-1	CSARGGTAVNEQFF
TRBJ2-5	TRBV19	CASSTGDGRETQYF
TRBJ1-2	TRBV20-1	CSATSQDRINYGYTF
TRBJ2-7	TRBV21-1	CASSESYEQYF
TRBJ1-1	TRBV10-3	CAAGQTNTEAFF
TRBJ2-5	TRBV19	CASSPGGQGETQYF
TRBJ1-2	TRBV5-8	CASSLDSAAYGYTF
TRBJ2-2	TRBV20-1	CSANDLADGELFF
TRBJ2-2	TRBV6-1	CATQLAAGTGELFF
TRBJ1-5	TRBV5-1	CASSLAPNNQPQHF
TRBJ2-7	TRBV12-3/TRBV12-4	CASSSHGFYAQYF
TRBJ1-6	TRBV10-3	CAISPRRNSPLHF
TRBJ2-1	TRBV19	CASSILAYNEQFF
TRBJ2-3	TRBV5-1	CASSLGPGSPRSDTQYF
TRBJ2-3	TRBV12-3/TRBV12-4	CASSPRRGDTQYF
TRBJ1-5	TRBV28	CASRTQGIYGQPQHF
TRBJ2-5	TRBV24-1	CATSPGGETQYF
TRBJ2-3	TRBV7-2	CASSQNTDTQYF
TRBJ2-5	TRBV2	CASSEGLAGTQETQYF
TRBJ2-5	TRBV2	CASSGTGGGQETQYF
TRBJ2-5	TRBV11-2	CASSPGRGGTGETQYF
TRBJ2-2	TRBV5-1	CASSLILNTGELFF
TRBJ1-2	TRBV7-9	CASSGGDNRYTF
TRBJ1-5	TRBV12-3/TRBV12-4	CASSFRDGGNQPQHF
TRBJ2-2	TRBV5-1	CASSVTLGQGFGIGELFF
TRBJ2-1	TRBV20-1	CSAQGQGVDEQFF
TRBJ2-2	TRBV19	CASSLARWTGELFF
TRBJ2-3	TRBV11-1	CASSRDRDTQYF